Listed below are T cell receptor beta chains from one sample, sequenced in a study of a mutant IDH1 vaccine in newly diagnosed glioma. These receptors lack a known antigen. Sequencing used immunoSEQ multiplex PCR; TCRdb keeps in-frame clones, though not all of them. The profile shows 38,000 or so clones, about 89% of them singletons. The material was PBMCs, obtained from a glioma patient whose treatment included an IDH1 peptide vaccine. All receptors come from a man aged 45-60 years with glioma. The CDR3 runs from the conserved cysteine through the conserved F or W. The order of the fields is clone size, J gene, D gene, V gene, CDR3 DNA, CDR3 protein. D genes are given only for firm matches. Clone size is stated in some rows and not others, as once, few, many or a class when expanded.

NA TRBJ1-2 TRBD1 TRBV19 TGTGCCAGTCACCATCTAGGGACAGGGAACTATGGCTACACCTTC CASHHLGTGNYGYTF
NA TRBJ1-1 NA TRBV7-9 TGTGCCAGCAGCTCCCCCCACGGGGGCGGGACTGAAGCTTTCTTT CASSSPHGGGTEAFF
few TRBJ1-2 NA TRBV5-8 TGTGCCAGCAGCTTGGCTCACAGGGCTGGTGGCTACACCTTC CASSLAHRAGGYTF
NA TRBJ1-1 TRBD1 TRBV9 TGTGCCAGCAGCAAGGGACAGGCGAACACTGAAGCTTTCTTT CASSKGQANTEAFF
NA TRBJ2-7 TRBD1 TRBV13 TGTGCCAGCAGCTTTTCAAAAGGACAGGGTATCTTCTCCTACGAGCAGTACTTC CASSFSKGQGIFSYEQYF
NA TRBJ2-3 NA TRBV19 TGTGCCAGTAGTACTCCACAGGGCACAGATACGCAGTATTTT CASSTPQGTDTQYF
NA TRBJ2-1 TRBD1 TRBV7-6 TGTGCCAGCAGCTTACGCGGGACAGGGGTATACAATGAGCAGTTCTTC CASSLRGTGVYNEQFF
NA TRBJ2-7 TRBD1 TRBV5-1 TGCGCCAGCAGCTTGTCCCGGACAGGGGAGTGGTACGAGCAGTACTTC CASSLSRTGEWYEQYF
once TRBJ2-7 NA TRBV7-6 TGTGCCAGCAGCTTAGCGGGGCTGGACTACGAGCAGTACTTC CASSLAGLDYEQYF
NA TRBJ1-5 NA TRBV5-1 TGCGCCAGCAGCTTGGATGGGGGGAATCAGCCCCAGCATTTT CASSLDGGNQPQHF
NA TRBJ1-6 NA TRBV28 TGTGCCAGCTCACCAACCGGGACATTTGTACGAGGGAATTCACCCCTCCACTTT CASSPTGTFVRGNSPLHF
once TRBJ1-5 NA TRBV28 TGTGCCAGCAGTTTCGGGACGTTCAGCAATCAGCCCCAGCATTTT CASSFGTFSNQPQHF
NA TRBJ2-2 TRBD2 TRBV19 TGTGCCAGCACAATCCCGGGGGGGTACACCGGGGAGCTGTTTTTT CASTIPGGYTGELFF
NA TRBJ2-7 NA TRBV29-1 TGCAGCGTTGAAGATGCCACATCCTACGAGCAGTACTTC CSVEDATSYEQYF
NA TRBJ1-2 NA TRBV6-5 TGTGCCAGCAGTCCCCGCAGGCACTACTATGGCTACACCTTC CASSPRRHYYGYTF
NA TRBJ2-3 TRBD1 TRBV4-1 TGCGCCAGCAGCACACGGACAGGGGCAGCAGATACGCAGTATTTT CASSTRTGAADTQYF
NA TRBJ2-3 NA TRBV6-4 TGTGCCAGCAGCGCAACTGACGGTACGACGCAGTATTTT CASSATDGTTQYF
NA TRBJ1-4 TRBD1 TRBV18 TGTGCCAGCTCACCAATGGACAGGATAATCACGAACGACGCTACTCTAACTAATGAAAAACTGTTTTTT CASSPMDRIITNDATLTNEKLFF
NA TRBJ2-1 TRBD2 TRBV5-1 TGCGCCAGCAGCTTGGCCGGGACTAGCGGGTACAATGAGCAGTTCTTC CASSLAGTSGYNEQFF
NA TRBJ1-5 NA TRBV7-6 TGTGCCAGCAGCCAGACGGGGAATCAGCCCCAGCATTTT CASSQTGNQPQHF
NA TRBJ2-5 TRBD1 TRBV5-5 TGTGCCAGCAGCTTGGGTCCGGGACAGCAAGAGACCCAGTACTTC CASSLGPGQQETQYF
NA TRBJ2-1 TRBD2 TRBV6-1 TGTGCCAGCAGTGGGTCTAGCGGGAGAAGGGATGAGCAGTTCTTC CASSGSSGRRDEQFF
NA TRBJ2-7 NA TRBV27 TGTGCCAGCAGTTTCCCGAGGATCGGGTTCGAGATCTACGAGCAGTACTTC CASSFPRIGFEIYEQYF
NA TRBJ2-2 NA TRBV7-9 TGTGCCAGCAGCTTAGGTGGAGGGAACACCGGGGAGCTGTTTTTT CASSLGGGNTGELFF
NA TRBJ2-1 NA TRBV5-8 TGTGCCAGCAGCCGCCGTCAGGGAGGCTCCTACAATGAGCAGTTCTTC CASSRRQGGSYNEQFF
NA TRBJ1-4 TRBD1 TRBV6-1 TGTGCCAGCAGGGTTTGGGACAGATCTGAAAAACTGTTTTTT CASRVWDRSEKLFF
NA TRBJ1-2 NA TRBV10-1 TGCGCCAGCAGTGTGGACCGGGCGGGAGGCTACACCTTC CASSVDRAGGYTF
NA TRBJ2-3 NA TRBV5-6 TGTGCCAGCAGTCGGATCTCCCAAGTCGGCTTGGATACGCAGTATTTT CASSRISQVGLDTQYF
NA TRBJ1-1 NA TRBV5-1 TGCGCCAGCAGTTCAGGAAGCTCTCGTACTGAAGCTTTCTTT CASSSGSSRTEAFF
NA TRBJ1-1 NA TRBV6-5 TGTGCCAGCAGTTATGGAGCCTCTGGCACTGAAGCTTTCTTT CASSYGASGTEAFF
NA TRBJ1-3 NA TRBV4-1 TGCGCCAGCAGCCAAGATGGCGGTAGCTCTGGAAACACCATATATTTT CASSQDGGSSGNTIYF
NA TRBJ2-5 TRBD1 TRBV5-1 TGCGCCAGCAGCTTGGCCGGGACAGGGGGCCAAGAGACCCAGTACTTC CASSLAGTGGQETQYF
NA TRBJ2-7 TRBD1 TRBV28 TGTGCCAGCAGTCCACCGGCCTCTGACAGGGGTAACGAGCAGTACTTC CASSPPASDRGNEQYF
NA TRBJ2-1 TRBD2 TRBV5-1 TGCGCCAGCAGCTTGTCCGGGGGGGCCCGGTTTGAGCAGTTCTTC CASSLSGGARFEQFF
NA TRBJ2-3 TRBD2 TRBV6-1 TGTGCCAGCAGTGGACTAGCGGGGGGCACAGATACGCAGTATTTT CASSGLAGGTDTQYF
NA TRBJ2-5 TRBD1 TRBV7-7 TGTGCTAGCGGACCGGGACAGGGGGAGACCCAGTACTTC CASGPGQGETQYF
NA TRBJ2-7 NA TRBV19 TGTGCCAGTAGTATAGGCTCGGGGCAAGAGCAGTACTTC CASSIGSGQEQYF
NA TRBJ2-2 NA TRBV4-1 TGCGCCAGCAGCTCCGCCCAGGGGCCCGGGGAGCTGTTTTTT CASSSAQGPGELFF
NA TRBJ2-1 NA TRBV2 TGTGCCAGCCACCGGGGGCGCCCTGGGCAGTTCTTC CASHRGRPGQFF
NA TRBJ2-3 TRBD1 TRBV4-2 TGTGCCAGCAGCCAAGATGGAGGGGGACAGGGGGCAGATACGCAGTATTTT CASSQDGGGQGADTQYF
once TRBJ1-3 NA TRBV27 TGTGCCAGCAGTTTATTCTGGGGACCAGGAAACACCATATATTTT CASSLFWGPGNTIYF
NA TRBJ1-2 NA TRBV7-2 TGTGCCAGCAGCTTAGCGGGTGGCGGTGGGGGCTACACCTTC CASSLAGGGGGYTF
NA TRBJ1-1 NA TRBV7-9 TGTGCCAGCAGCCGAACGGACGCGAGGGGCACTGAAGCTTTCTTT CASSRTDARGTEAFF
NA TRBJ1-5 NA TRBV19 TGTGCCAGTAGTATGTCCCCGTGGGGCAATCAGCCCCAGCATTTT CASSMSPWGNQPQHF
NA TRBJ1-1 NA TRBV7-9 TGTGCCAGCAGCTTAGGTGTCTCAGGGAACACTGAAGCTTTCTTT CASSLGVSGNTEAFF
NA TRBJ2-7 TRBD1 TRBV11-2 TGTGCCAGCAGCTCCCTGAACCAGGGACAGGGGTCCTACGAGCAGTACTTC CASSSLNQGQGSYEQYF
NA TRBJ1-6 TRBD1 TRBV5-1 TGCGCCAGCAGCCTAAGGACAGGGGGGAGTTCACCCCTCCACTTT CASSLRTGGSSPLHF
NA TRBJ1-2 NA TRBV5-5 TGTGCCAGCAGCTTGGTGGCTAACTATGGCTACACCTTC CASSLVANYGYTF
NA TRBJ2-3 NA TRBV19 TGTGCCAGTAGTATAAAGGGCAGCACAGATACGCAGTATTTT CASSIKGSTDTQYF
NA TRBJ2-5 NA TRBV2 TGTGCCAGCAGTGAGTTGGGGTCAGAAGAGACCCAGTACTTC CASSELGSEETQYF
NA TRBJ2-5 NA TRBV4-3 TGCGCCAGCAGCCAAGATCAAGGCCGGGGGGAGACCCAGTACTTC CASSQDQGRGETQYF
NA TRBJ1-1 NA TRBV4-1 TGCGCCAGCAGCCACGCAGCCCCACGGCAGCGGGGCACTGAAGCTTTCTTT CASSHAAPRQRGTEAFF
NA TRBJ2-1 TRBD2 TRBV7-9 TGTGCCAGCACCCCTCCCCGTTCGGGGGGGACCTACAATGAGCAGTTCTTC CASTPPRSGGTYNEQFF